What follows are 9 T cell receptor beta chains derived from one specimen sequenced in a study of blood T cell repertoires in COVID-19. The table came from immunoSEQ multiplex PCR; TCRdb's copy has only in-frame clones and leaves some out. The sample lists about 190,000 clones, around 80% occurring once. The sequencing input was peripheral blood. All receptors come from a young man with active or convalescent COVID-19.

The rearrangement uses TRBV27 and TRBJ1-2, with 9 bases identical to TRBD1. V gave up 5 bases and J gave up 5 bases; unmatched junction bases: 9. Germline assignment: CDR1 MNHEY and CDR2 SMNVEV (reference sequence). This CDR3 spans 15 amino acids. CDR3 protein: CASSLTGTGRYGYTF. Here the CDR3 DNA reads TGTGCCAGCAGTCTTACCGGGACAGGGAGGTATGGCTACACCTTC.

In this sample, this clone turned up once. The genes are TRBV3-1 (or the pseudogene TRBV3-2) and TRBJ1-1; D is perhaps TRBD1 (6 bases). The V end was cut by 0 bases, the J end by 8 bases, with 13 bases between. This CDR3 is 14 amino acids long. CDR1 and CDR2 from the germline V gene are LGHDT and YNNKEL (reference sequence). CDR3 nucleotides: TGTGCCAGCAGCCAAGAATCGGGTAGGGGGGAAGCTTTCTTT. This encodes CASSQESGRGEAFF.

The rearrangement uses TRBV9 and TRBJ2-3; 9 bases map to TRBD2. The CDR3 runs to 16 residues. V was pared by 3 bases and J by 6 bases, with 11 bases of the junction left unmatched. Germline lookup yields CDR1 SGDLS and CDR2 YYNGEE. In DNA, the CDR3 is TGTGCCAGCAGCGCGATTGGAGGGACTAGCAAGGATACGCAGTATTTT. As protein: CASSAIGGTSKDTQYF.

This rearrangement joins TRBV7-6 to TRBJ2-7; 8 positions match TRBD1. In germline, CDR1 is SGHVS, CDR2 FNYEAQ. The V segment lost 5 bases and the J segment 4 bases; nucleotides outside the gene matches: 7. The CDR3 consists of 14 residues. The CDR3 is CASSPGTGSYEQYF. As DNA, the CDR3 is TGTGCCAGCAGCCCCGGGACAGGTAGTTACGAGCAGTACTTC.

The chain has TRBV6-5 and TRBJ1-3, with D possibly being TRBD1 (5 bases). The germline gives CDR1 MNHEY, CDR2 SVGAGI. Trimming pared 4 bases from V and 1 base from J, leaving 11 bases between. This CDR3 spans 15 amino acids. This CDR3 reads CASSWGTPSGNTIYF. The CDR3 nucleotides are TGTGCCAGCAGTTGGGGGACTCCATCTGGAAACACCATATATTTT.

This clone came up once. The chain employs TRBV19 and TRBJ2-4; weak D call: TRBD2 (6 bases). The CDR3 has 17 amino acids. V lost 7 bases and J 0 bases, leaving 19 bases between the germline ends. Per germline, CDR1 LNHDA and CDR2 SQIVND (reference sequence). CDR3 protein: CASIPGRRGAAKNIQYF. The CDR3 DNA follows: TGTGCCAGTATACCGGGACGGCGGGGTGCAGCCAAAAACATTCAGTACTTC.

The chain links TRBV19 to TRBJ2-6; D is unclear. Between the trimmed V and J ends, which lost 5 bases and 0 bases, there was a span of 11 bases. Germline CDR1 and CDR2: LNHDA and SQIVND (reference sequence). The CDR3 runs to 16 residues. The chain's CDR3 is CASSPTPGSGANVLTF. The CDR3 nucleotides are TGTGCCAGTAGTCCGACCCCAGGCTCTGGGGCCAACGTCCTGACTTTC.

V gene TRBV30 combines with J gene TRBJ1-2, with D perhaps matching TRBD1 (5 bases). This CDR3 is 11 amino acids long. CDR1 and CDR2 from the germline V gene are GTSNPN and SVGIG (reference sequence). Trimming left V 8 bases short and J 2 bases short, with 9 bases between. CDR3 loop: CAADNNYGYTF. The CDR3 nucleotides are TGTGCCGCGGACAACAACTATGGCTACACCTTC.

The chain uses TRBV27 and TRBJ1-5; 8 bases agree with TRBD1. There are 16 residues in the CDR3. The junction had 10 bases not matched to a gene; V was cut back by 4 bases and J by 5 bases. The V gene's germline CDR1 is MNHEY and CDR2 SMNVEV (reference sequence). The CDR3 DNA reads as TGTGCCAGCAGTTCTCCATCGACAGGGGCCCATCAGCCCCAGCATTTT. Residues: CASSSPSTGAHQPQHF.